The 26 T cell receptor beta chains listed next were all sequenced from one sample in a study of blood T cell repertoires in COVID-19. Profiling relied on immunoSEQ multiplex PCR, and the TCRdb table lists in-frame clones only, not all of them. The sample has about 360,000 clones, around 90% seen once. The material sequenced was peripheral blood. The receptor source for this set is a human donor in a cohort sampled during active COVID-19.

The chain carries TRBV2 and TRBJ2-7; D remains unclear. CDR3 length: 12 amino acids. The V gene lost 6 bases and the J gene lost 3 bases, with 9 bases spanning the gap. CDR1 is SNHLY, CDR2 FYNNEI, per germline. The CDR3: CASSRVGYEQYF. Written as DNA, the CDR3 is TGTGCCAGCAGCCGGGTAGGCTACGAGCAGTACTTC.

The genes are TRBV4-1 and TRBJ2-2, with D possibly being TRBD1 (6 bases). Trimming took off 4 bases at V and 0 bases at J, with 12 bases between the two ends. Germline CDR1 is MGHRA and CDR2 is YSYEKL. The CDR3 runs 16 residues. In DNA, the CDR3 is TGCGCCAGCAGCCTACGACAGGACACGAACACCGGGGAGCTGTTTTTT. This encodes CASSLRQDTNTGELFF.

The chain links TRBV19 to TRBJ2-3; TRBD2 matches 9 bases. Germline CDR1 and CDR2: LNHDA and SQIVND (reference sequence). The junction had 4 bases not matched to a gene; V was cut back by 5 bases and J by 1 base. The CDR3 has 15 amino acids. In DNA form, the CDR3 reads TGTGCCAGTAGTTCGATAGCGGGAGGCACAGATACGCAGTATTTT. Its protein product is CASSSIAGGTDTQYF.

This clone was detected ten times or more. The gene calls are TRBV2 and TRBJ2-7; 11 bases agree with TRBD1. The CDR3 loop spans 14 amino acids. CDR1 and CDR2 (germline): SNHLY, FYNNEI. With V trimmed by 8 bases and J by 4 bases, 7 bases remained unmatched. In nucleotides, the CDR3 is TGTGCCAGCCAGAGCGGGACAGGGGGATACGAGCAGTACTTC. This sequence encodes CASQSGTGGYEQYF.

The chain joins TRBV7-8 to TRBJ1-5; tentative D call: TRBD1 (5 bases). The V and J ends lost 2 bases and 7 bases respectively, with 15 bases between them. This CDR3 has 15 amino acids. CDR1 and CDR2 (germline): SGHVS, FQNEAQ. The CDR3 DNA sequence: TGTGCCAGCAGCTTAATCTCAGGGATTAACCAGCCCCAGCATTTT. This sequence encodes CASSLISGINQPQHF. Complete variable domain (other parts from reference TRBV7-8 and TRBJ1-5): GAGVSQSPRYKVAKRGQDVALRCDPISGHVSLFWYQQALGQGPEFLTYFQNEAQLDKSGLPSDRFFAERPEGSVSTLKIQRTQQEDSAVYLCASSLISGINQPQHFGDGTRLSIL.

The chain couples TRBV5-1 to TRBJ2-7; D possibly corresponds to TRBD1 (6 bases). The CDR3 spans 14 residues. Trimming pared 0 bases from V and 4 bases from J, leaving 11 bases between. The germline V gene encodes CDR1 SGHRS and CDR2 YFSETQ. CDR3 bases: TGCGCCAGCAGCTTGGGGACAGATGATTACGAGCAGTACTTC. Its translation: CASSLGTDDYEQYF. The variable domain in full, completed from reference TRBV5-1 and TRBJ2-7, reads KAGVTQTPRYLIKTRGQQVTLSCSPISGHRSVSWYQQTPGQGLQFLFEYFSETQRNKGNFPGRFSGRQFSNSRSEMNVSTLELGDSALYLCASSLGTDDYEQYFGPGTRLTVT.

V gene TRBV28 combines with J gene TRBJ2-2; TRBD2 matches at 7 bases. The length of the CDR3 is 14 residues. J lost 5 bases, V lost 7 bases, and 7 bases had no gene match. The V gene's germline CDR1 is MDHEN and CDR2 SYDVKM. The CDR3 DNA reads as TGTGCCAGCACAGGACTAGTCCAGACCGGGGAGCTGTTTTTT. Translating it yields CASTGLVQTGELFF.

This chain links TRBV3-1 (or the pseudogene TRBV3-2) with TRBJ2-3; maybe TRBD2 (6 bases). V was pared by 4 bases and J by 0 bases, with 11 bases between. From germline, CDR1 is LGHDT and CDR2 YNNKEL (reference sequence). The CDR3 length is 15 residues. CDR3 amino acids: CASSLGRTSTDTQYF. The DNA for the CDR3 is TGTGCCAGCAGCCTAGGGAGGACTAGCACAGATACGCAGTATTTT.

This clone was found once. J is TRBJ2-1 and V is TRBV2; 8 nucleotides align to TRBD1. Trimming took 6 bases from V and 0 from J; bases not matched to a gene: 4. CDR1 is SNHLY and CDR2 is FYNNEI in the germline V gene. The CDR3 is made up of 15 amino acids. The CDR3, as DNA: TGTGCCAGCAGCGCAACAGGGGGCTCCTACAATGAGCAGTTCTTC. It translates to CASSATGGSYNEQFF. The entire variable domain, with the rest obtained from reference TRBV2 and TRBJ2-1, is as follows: EPEVTQTPSHQVTQMGQEVILRCVPISNHLYFYWYRQILGQKVEFLVSFYNNEISEKSEIFDDQFSVERPDGSNFTLKIRSTKLEDSAMYFCASSATGGSYNEQFFGPGTRLTVL.

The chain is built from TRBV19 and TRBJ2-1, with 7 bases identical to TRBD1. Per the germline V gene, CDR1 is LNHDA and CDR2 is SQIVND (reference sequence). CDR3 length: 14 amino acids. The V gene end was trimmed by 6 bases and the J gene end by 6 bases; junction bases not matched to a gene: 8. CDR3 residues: CASRKGAGFNEQFF. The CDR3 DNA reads TGTGCCAGTAGAAAGGGGGCCGGGTTCAATGAGCAGTTCTTC.

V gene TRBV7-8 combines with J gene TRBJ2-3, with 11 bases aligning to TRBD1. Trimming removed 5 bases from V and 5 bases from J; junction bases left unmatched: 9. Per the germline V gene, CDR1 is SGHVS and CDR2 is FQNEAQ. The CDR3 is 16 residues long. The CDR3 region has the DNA TGTGCCAGCAGCCAACGGGACAGGGGGAAAAAAGATACGCAGTATTTT. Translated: CASSQRDRGKKDTQYF.

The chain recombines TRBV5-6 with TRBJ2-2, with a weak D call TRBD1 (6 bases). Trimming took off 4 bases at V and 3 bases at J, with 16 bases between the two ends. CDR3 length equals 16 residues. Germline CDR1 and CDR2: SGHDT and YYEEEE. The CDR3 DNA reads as TGTGCCAGCAGCGAGACAGGATCAGGAGACACCGGGGAGCTGTTTTTT. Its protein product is CASSETGSGDTGELFF.

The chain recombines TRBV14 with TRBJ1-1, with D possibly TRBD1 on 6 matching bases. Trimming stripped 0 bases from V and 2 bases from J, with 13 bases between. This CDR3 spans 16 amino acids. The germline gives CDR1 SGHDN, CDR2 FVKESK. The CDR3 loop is CASSQDSRRGNTEAFF. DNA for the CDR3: TGTGCCAGCAGCCAAGATAGCCGCAGGGGAAACACTGAAGCTTTCTTT.

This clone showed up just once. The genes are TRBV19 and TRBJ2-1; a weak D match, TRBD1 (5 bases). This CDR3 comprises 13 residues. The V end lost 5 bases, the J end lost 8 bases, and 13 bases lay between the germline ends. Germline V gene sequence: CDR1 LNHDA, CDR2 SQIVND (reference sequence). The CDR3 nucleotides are TGTGCCAGTAGTGTTCAGGGCGAGGATGAGCAGTTCTTC. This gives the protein CASSVQGEDEQFF.

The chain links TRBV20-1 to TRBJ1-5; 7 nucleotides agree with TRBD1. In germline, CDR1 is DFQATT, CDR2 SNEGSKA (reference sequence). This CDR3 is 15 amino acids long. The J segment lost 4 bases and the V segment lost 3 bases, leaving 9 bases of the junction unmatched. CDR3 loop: CSASEPTGENQPQHF. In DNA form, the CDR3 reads TGCAGTGCTAGTGAACCAACAGGGGAAAATCAGCCCCAGCATTTT.

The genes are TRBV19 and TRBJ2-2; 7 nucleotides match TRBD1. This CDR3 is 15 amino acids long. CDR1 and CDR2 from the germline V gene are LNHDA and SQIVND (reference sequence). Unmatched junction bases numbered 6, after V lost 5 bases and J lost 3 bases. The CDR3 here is CASSSETGYTGELFF. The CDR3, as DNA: TGTGCCAGTAGTTCCGAGACAGGGTACACCGGGGAGCTGTTTTTT.

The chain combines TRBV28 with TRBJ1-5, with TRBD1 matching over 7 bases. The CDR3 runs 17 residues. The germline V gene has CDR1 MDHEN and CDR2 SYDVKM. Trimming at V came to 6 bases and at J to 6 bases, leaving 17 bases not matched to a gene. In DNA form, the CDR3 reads TGTGCCAGCAGGCCACAGGGGCTAAGGGTCCTTCTTCAGCCCCAGCATTTT. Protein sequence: CASRPQGLRVLLQPQHF. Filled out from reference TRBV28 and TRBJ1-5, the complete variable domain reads DVKVTQSSRYLVKRTGEKVFLECVQDMDHENMFWYRQDPGLGLRLIYFSYDVKMKEKGDIPEGYSVSREKKERFSLILESASTNQTSMYLCASRPQGLRVLLQPQHFGDGTRLSIL.

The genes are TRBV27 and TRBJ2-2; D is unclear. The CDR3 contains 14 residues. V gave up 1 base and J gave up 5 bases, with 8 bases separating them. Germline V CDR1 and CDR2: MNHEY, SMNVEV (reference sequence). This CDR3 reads CASSLYPGTGELFF. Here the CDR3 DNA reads TGTGCCAGCAGTTTATATCCGGGTACCGGGGAGCTGTTTTTT.

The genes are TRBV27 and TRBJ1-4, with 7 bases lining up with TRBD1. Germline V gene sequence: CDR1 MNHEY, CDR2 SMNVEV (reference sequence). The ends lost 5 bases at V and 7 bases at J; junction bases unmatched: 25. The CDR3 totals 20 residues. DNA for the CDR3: TGTGCCAGCAGTCAAGCTGACCAGACAGGGAAGGTGGGCTTAGGTGAAAAACTGTTTTTT. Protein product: CASSQADQTGKVGLGEKLFF.

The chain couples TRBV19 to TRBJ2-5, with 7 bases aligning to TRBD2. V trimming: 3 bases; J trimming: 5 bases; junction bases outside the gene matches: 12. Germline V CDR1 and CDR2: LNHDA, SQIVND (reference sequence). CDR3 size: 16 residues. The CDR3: CASSIGTTPPWETQYF. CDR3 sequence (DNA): TGTGCCAGTAGTATTGGGACTACCCCTCCCTGGGAGACCCAGTACTTC.

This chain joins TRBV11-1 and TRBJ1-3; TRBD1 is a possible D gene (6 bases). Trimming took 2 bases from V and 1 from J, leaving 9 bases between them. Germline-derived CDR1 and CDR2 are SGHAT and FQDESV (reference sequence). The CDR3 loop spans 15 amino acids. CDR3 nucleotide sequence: TGTGCCAGCAGCTTATATGGACAGTCTGGAAACACCATATATTTT. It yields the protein CASSLYGQSGNTIYF.

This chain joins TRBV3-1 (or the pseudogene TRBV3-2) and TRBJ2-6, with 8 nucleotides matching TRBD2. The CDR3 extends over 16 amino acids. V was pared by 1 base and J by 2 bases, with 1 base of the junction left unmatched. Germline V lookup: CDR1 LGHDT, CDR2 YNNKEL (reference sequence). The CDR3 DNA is TGTGCCAGCAGCCAAGCCGGGAGGGCTGGGGCCAACGTCCTGACTTTC. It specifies CASSQAGRAGANVLTF.

In DNA form, the CDR3 reads TGTGCCAGCAGCTTAGGTAGGGGGCTCGACGAGCAGTACTTC. The encoded protein is CASSLGRGLDEQYF. The rearrangement links TRBV11-3 to TRBJ2-7; 7 positions match TRBD1. Germline CDR1 is SGHNT and CDR2 is YENEEA. The V gene end was trimmed by 1 base and the J gene end by 5 bases; junction bases not matched to a gene: 5. The CDR3 contains 14 residues.

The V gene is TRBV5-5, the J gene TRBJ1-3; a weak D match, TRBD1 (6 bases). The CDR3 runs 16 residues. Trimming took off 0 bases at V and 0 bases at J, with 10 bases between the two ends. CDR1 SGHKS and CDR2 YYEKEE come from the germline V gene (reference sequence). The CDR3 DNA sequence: TGTGCCAGCAGCTTGGACAGGGAGAGCTCTGGAAACACCATATATTTT. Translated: CASSLDRESSGNTIYF. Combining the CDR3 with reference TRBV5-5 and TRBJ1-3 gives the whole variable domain DAGVTQSPTHLIKTRGQQVTLRCSPISGHKSVSWYQQVLGQGPQFIFQYYEKEERGRGNFPDRFSARQFPNYSSELNVNALLLGDSALYLCASSLDRESSGNTIYFGEGSWLTVV.

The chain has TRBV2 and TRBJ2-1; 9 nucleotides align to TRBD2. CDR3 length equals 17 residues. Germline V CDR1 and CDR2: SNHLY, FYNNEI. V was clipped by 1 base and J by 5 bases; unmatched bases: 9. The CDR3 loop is CASSEVPGGRGNNEQFF. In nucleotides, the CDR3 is TGTGCCAGCAGTGAAGTACCTGGCGGGAGGGGAAACAATGAGCAGTTCTTC.

CDR3 bases: TGCGCCAGCAGCCAAGAGTACAGAAACTATGGCTACACCTTC. This sequence encodes CASSQEYRNYGYTF. This chain joins TRBV4-1 and TRBJ1-2; D call uncertain. CDR1 and CDR2 (germline): MGHRA, YSYEKL. There are 14 residues in the CDR3. V shed 0 bases and J shed 2 bases, with 7 bases lying between them.